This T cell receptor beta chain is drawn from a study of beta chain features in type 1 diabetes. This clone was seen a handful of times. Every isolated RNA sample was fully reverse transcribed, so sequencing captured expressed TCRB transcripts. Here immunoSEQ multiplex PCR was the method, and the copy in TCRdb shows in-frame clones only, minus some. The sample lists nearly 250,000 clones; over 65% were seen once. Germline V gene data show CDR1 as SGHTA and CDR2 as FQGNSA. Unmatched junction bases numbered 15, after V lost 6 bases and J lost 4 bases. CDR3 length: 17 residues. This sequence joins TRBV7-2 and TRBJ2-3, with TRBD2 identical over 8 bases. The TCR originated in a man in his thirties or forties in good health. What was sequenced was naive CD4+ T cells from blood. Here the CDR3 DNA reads TGTGCCAGCAGAGCTTACCGTTCGGCGGGGGGCCCAGATACGCAGTATTTT. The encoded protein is CASRAYRSAGGPDTQYF.